A single sample is the source of the 5 T cell receptor beta chains below, sequenced in a study of T cells in Graves' hyperthyroidism and ophthalmopathy. TCR beta CDR3 sequences were amplified from RNA transcripts. When the TCR CDR3 underwent first-round RT-PCR, the HTBI primer set was used. TCRdb analysed the multiplex PCR reads with MiXCR anew, one entry per CDR3 protein. The data contain 730,000 or so distinct CDR3 sequences, roughly a sixth of them seen just once; the ten biggest clones take up over 15%. Sequencing was performed on blood. These TCRs come from a woman between 45 and 60 years old with Graves' hyperthyroidism that later progressed to Graves' ophthalmopathy.

This clonotype occurred many times. This chain connects TRBV20-1 to TRBJ1-5, with D hard to call. This CDR3 is 15 amino acids long. The V end lost 0 bases, the J end lost 2 bases, and 11 bases lay between the germline ends. The germline CDR1 and CDR2 sequences are DFQATT and SNEGSKA (reference sequence). CDR3 loop: CSARDVRRGNQPQHF. The CDR3 DNA reads as TGCAGTGCTAGAGATGTTCGGAGGGGCAATCAGCCCCAGCATTTT.

The V gene is TRBV20-1, the J gene TRBJ1-6, with 9 bases that match TRBD1. The CDR3 is made up of 16 amino acids. Germline loops: CDR1 DFQATT, CDR2 SNEGSKA (reference sequence). V lost 3 bases, J lost 5 bases, and 8 bases stayed unmatched. CDR3 sequence reads: CSAREDRGRNNSPLHF. Written as DNA, the CDR3 is TGCAGTGCTAGGGAGGACAGGGGTCGGAATAATTCACCCCTCCACTTT.

The V call is TRBV6-1, the J call TRBJ2-1; the D is unclear. CDR1 MNHNS and CDR2 SASEGT come from the germline V gene. V dropped 0 bases and J dropped 15 bases, with 15 bases sitting between them. CDR3 length: 13 residues. CDR3 sequence reads: CASSEAPLVKLFF. In DNA, the CDR3 is TGTGCCAGCAGTGAAGCGCCTCTGGTGAAACTGTTCTTC.

This clonotype came up a few times. The chain has TRBV4-1 and TRBJ2-7; tentatively, D is TRBD1 (5 bases). The V gene's germline CDR1 is MGHRA and CDR2 YSYEKL. CDR3 length equals 14 residues. Trimming shortened V by 0 bases and J by 2 bases, and 8 bases separated the two germline ends. The CDR3, as DNA: TGCGCCAGCAGCCAAGAGGACATCACCTACGAGCAGTACTTC. Translated, it gives CASSQEDITYEQYF.

This clonotype was seen a few times. V usage is TRBV20-1 and J usage is TRBJ2-3, with 13 bases lining up with TRBD2. The CDR3 covers 15 residues. Germline V gene data show CDR1 as DFQATT and CDR2 as SNEGSKA (reference sequence). Unmatched junction bases numbered 5, after V lost 6 bases and J lost 2 bases. Here the CDR3 reads CSAGLAGIHTDTQYF. DNA of the CDR3: TGCAGTGCGGGACTAGCGGGGATACACACAGATACGCAGTATTTT.